The source of this T cell receptor (beta chain) is a study of T-cell memory formation after mild COVID-19 (dated by TCRdb to the early 2020s). Looking at the study overall: TCR sequence clusters from the two donors were found to be largely donor specific. T-cell clones expanding and contracting after mild COVID-19 in two donors were tracked by longitudinal TCRalpha and TCRbeta repertoire sequencing. Two young, previously healthy adult volunteers, one female and one male, were included in the cohort.

The study at large found these results: The second-wave clones that peaked on day 37 were not confirmed to be SARS-CoV-2 specific. Contracting CD4+ clones appeared mostly in the CM and EM memory subsets, whereas CD8+ clones were enriched in EMRA. Some responding clones were detected in pre-infection memory, which suggested that pre-existing cross-reactive memory T cells had joined the SARS-CoV-2 response. Clones that contracted from day 15 to 85 showed balanced CD4/CD8 phenotypes, whereas a second wave of clones that expanded from day 15 to 37 leaned towards CD4+. The study included only a couple of mild cases, and larger cohorts that include severe cases with pre-infection samples were judged to be necessary.

This clonotype has a handful of counts. What this receptor recognizes is not known. The sample holds no much larger clone one base away, and base qualities are not on file. Ficoll-Paque density gradient centrifugation was the method used to isolate PBMCs. Data came from an Illumina NovaSeq 6000. TCRalpha and TCRbeta cDNA libraries were built by 5'RACE with constant-segment primers, adding sample barcodes and unique molecular identifiers. RNA was extracted from every sample with Trizol reagent. Amplification of the libraries took two PCR steps, and the second step added a second sample barcode plus Illumina TruSeq adapters. Sequencing of the libraries was done on an Illumina NovaSeq, producing 2 x 150 bp paired-end reads. The authors processed their data as follows. The reads were demultiplexed and collapsed into UMI-guided consensus sequences using migec v1.2.7. Using mixcr v2.1.11, the UMI consensuses were aligned to TRA and TRB V and J templates and assembled into clonotypes. A clonotype was counted as expanded or contracted only when both edgeR and NoisET called the clonotype significant, with the noise models trained on biological replicates. For edgeR calls, a false discovery rate-adjusted p below 0.01 and a log2 fold-change threshold of 1 were applied. PCA with hierarchical clustering of max-normalized trajectories of the 1000 most abundant clonotypes was used as exploratory dynamics analysis. Separately sequenced CD4+ and CD8+ repertoires were used to assign the CD4 or CD8 phenotype of responding clones. The raw public data were reprocessed by TCRdb itself: fastp quality trimming at Q25, MiXCR clonotype calling, in-frame beta chains only. CDR3 protein sequences are deduplicated, and each keeps its most common genes and DNA. Clone size and V and J calls follow TCRdb, not the original study. In all, the sample holds under 150,000 distinct CDR3 sequences, and 16% of those were seen once. The ten largest clones represent more than 11% of the sample.

Measured from the cysteine to the phenylalanine, the CDR3 is 14 residues long. Only the CDR3 portion is preserved as DNA: 42 bases, with reading frame beginning at the first base. V is trimmed back by 7 bases and J by 8 bases, and the junction contains 7 bases that no gene match accounts for. CDR1 and CDR2 are read off the germline V gene as MNHEY and SVGAGI. The chain is encoded by TRBV6-5 joined to TRBJ2-1; 11 bases in between match TRBD1. Source material: PBMCs or a T cell subset sorted from them (not recorded which). The sequence was collected from an adult woman who had mild COVID-19 (a few samples of this study predate the infection). The sample titles of this study are shuffled in the database, so cell type and time point are left out; the donor was told from shared clones. Read as DNA, the sequence is TGTGCCAGCAACCCGGGACAGGGGGGTGATGAGCAGTTCTTC. This yields the protein CASNPGQGGDEQFF.